The 17 T cell receptor beta chains below all came from one sample that was sequenced in a study of T-cell memory formation after mild COVID-19. TCRdb reprocessed the 5' RACE reads via MiXCR and lists one record per CDR3 protein. The sample shows tens of thousands of distinct CDR3 sequences, approximately 15% of them seen only once. The sample comprised PBMCs or a T cell subset sorted from them (not recorded which). The source is an adult woman who had mild COVID-19 (a few samples of this study predate the infection). Cell type and time point are not known.

This rearrangement joins TRBV6-5 to TRBJ1-1, with D possibly matching TRBD1 (5 bases). The CDR3 is 12 amino acids. V was shortened by 4 bases and J by 4 bases, with 7 bases between the two germline ends. CDR1 is MNHEY, CDR2 SVGAGI, per germline. CDR3: CASSFDSTEAFF. Here the CDR3 DNA reads TGTGCCAGCAGTTTCGACAGCACTGAAGCTTTCTTT.

The chain recombines TRBV7-9 with TRBJ2-1; D gene unclear. CDR3 size: 17 residues. The V gene lost 5 bases and the J gene lost 7 bases, with 24 bases spanning the gap. Germline V gives CDR1 SEHNR, CDR2 FQNEAQ (reference sequence). The CDR3 nucleotides are TGTGCCAGCAGCAGCAGAGGAGCCGGCACAACGCAAAATGAGCAGTTCTTC. Translation: CASSSRGAGTTQNEQFF.

This clonotype has just a few counts. The chain joins TRBV27 to TRBJ2-3; D gene unclear. Germline CDR1 MNHEY, CDR2 SMNVEV (reference sequence). Trimming removed 5 bases from V and 4 bases from J, with 16 bases in between. CDR3 length: 15 residues. CDR3 bases: TGTGCCAGCAGTAAAGACCCGCCTGGGGCAGATACGCAGTATTTT. Its protein is CASSKDPPGADTQYF.

At least ten counts were recorded for this clonotype. The V gene is TRBV7-2, the J gene TRBJ2-5, with no clear D. Trimming cost V 2 bases and J 2 bases, with 12 bases left between them. Germline CDR1 and CDR2: SGHTA and FQGNSA. The CDR3 runs to 15 residues. CDR3 sequence (DNA): TGTGCCAGCAGCTTACCCCACCACAGACAAGAGACCCAGTACTTC. Protein: CASSLPHHRQETQYF.

V usage is TRBV9 and J usage is TRBJ1-2, with D perhaps TRBD1 (5 bases). Per germline, CDR1 SGDLS and CDR2 YYNGEE. The germline V and J ends were trimmed by 3 bases and 4 bases, with 10 bases remaining between them. The CDR3 runs 13 residues. CDR3 region: CASSGRDGYGYTF. CDR3 sequence (DNA): TGTGCCAGCAGCGGCCGGGACGGCTATGGCTACACCTTC.

This chain links TRBV2 with TRBJ1-5; TRBD1 matches 7 bases. The germline CDR1 and CDR2 sequences are SNHLY and FYNNEI. The CDR3 extends over 15 amino acids. Losses at the gene ends were 6 bases for V and 0 bases for J; bases not matched to a gene: 5. In DNA, the CDR3 is TGTGCCAGCAGGGGGACAGATTATAGCAATCAGCCCCAGCATTTT. It translates to CASRGTDYSNQPQHF. Filled out from reference TRBV2 and TRBJ1-5, the complete variable domain reads EPEVTQTPSHQVTQMGQEVILRCVPISNHLYFYWYRQILGQKVEFLVSFYNNEISEKSEIFDDQFSVERPDGSNFTLKIRSTKLEDSAMYFCASRGTDYSNQPQHFGDGTRLSIL.

The J gene is TRBJ2-7, the V gene TRBV7-6; TRBD2 is a possible D gene (7 bases). The CDR3 has 14 amino acids. Germline lookup yields CDR1 SGHVS and CDR2 FNYEAQ. V dropped 5 bases and J dropped 6 bases, with 17 bases sitting between them. The CDR3 region has the DNA TGTGCCAGCAGCCCGATGGGGGGGCCCACCGAGCAGTACTTC. Its translation: CASSPMGGPTEQYF.

The chain joins TRBV27 to TRBJ2-3; the match to TRBD1 covers 10 bases. The CDR3 spans 14 residues. Germline V gives CDR1 MNHEY, CDR2 SMNVEV (reference sequence). V shed 8 bases and J 3 bases; nucleotides not matched to a gene: 5. CDR3: CASGWTGGTDTQYF. The CDR3 nucleotides read TGTGCCAGCGGTTGGACAGGGGGGACAGATACGCAGTATTTT.

This clonotype was detected only a few times. The J gene is TRBJ2-1, the V gene TRBV12-3 or TRBV12-4; D not resolved. Trimming took 5 bases from V and 4 from J, leaving 9 bases between them. This CDR3 region has 13 residues. CDR3 DNA sequence: TGTGCCAGCAGTCCTACAGCGTACAATGAGCAGTTCTTC. Encoded protein: CASSPTAYNEQFF.

This chain connects TRBV7-9 to TRBJ2-4, with a possible D match to TRBD2 (6 bases). The CDR3 has 15 residues. Germline lookup yields CDR1 SEHNR and CDR2 FQNEAQ (reference sequence). V lost 9 bases to trimming and J lost 0 bases, with 15 bases between them. The CDR3 here is CASSPVGGAKNIQYF. CDR3 sequence (DNA): TGTGCCAGTAGCCCTGTGGGGGGAGCCAAAAACATTCAGTACTTC. The variable domain in full, completed from reference TRBV7-9 and TRBJ2-4, reads DTGVSQNPRHKITKRGQNVTFRCDPISEHNRLYWYRQTLGQGPEFLTYFQNEAQLEKSRLLSDRFSAERPKGSFSTLEIQRTEQGDSAMYLCASSPVGGAKNIQYFGAGTRLSVL.

The chain links TRBV2 to TRBJ2-1, with TRBD2 identical over 12 bases. Trimming cost V 2 bases and J 7 bases; bases outside gene matches: 6. The V gene's germline CDR1 is SNHLY and CDR2 FYNNEI. The CDR3 is made up of 16 amino acids. The CDR3 bases are TGTGCCAGCAGTGAAAAGACTAGCGGGAGTAGAAATGAGCAGTTCTTC. Translated, it gives CASSEKTSGSRNEQFF.

This clonotype was detected ten times or more. This chain uses TRBV7-6 with TRBJ2-5; 8 bases are shared with TRBD2. Germline lookup yields CDR1 SGHVS and CDR2 FNYEAQ. CDR3 length: 15 residues. Trimming at V came to 5 bases and at J to 2 bases, leaving 7 bases not matched to a gene. CDR3 region: CASSDLAGQQETQYF. The CDR3 DNA reads as TGTGCCAGCAGCGACTTAGCGGGGCAACAAGAGACCCAGTACTTC.

The chain joins TRBV7-3 to TRBJ2-1; 7 bases line up with TRBD1. Germline V lookup: CDR1 SGHTA, CDR2 FQGTGA. This CDR3 has 13 amino acids. After removal of 6 bases from V and 8 bases from J, the junction contained 7 bases not matched to a gene. The CDR3 DNA sequence: TGTGCCAGCAGACCACAGGGGACCCATGAGCAGTTCTTC. It encodes CASRPQGTHEQFF. The full variable domain, its missing parts supplied by reference TRBV7-3 and TRBJ2-1, is GAGVSQTPSNKVTEKGKYVELRCDPISGHTALYWYRQSLGQGPEFLIYFQGTGAADDSGLPNDRFFAVRPEGSVSTLKIQRTERGDSAVYLCASRPQGTHEQFFGPGTRLTVL.

The sample holds a few counts of this clonotype. This rearrangement joins TRBV12-3 or TRBV12-4 to TRBJ1-2; 7 bases line up with TRBD1. CDR3 length: 16 amino acids. Trimming removed 6 bases from V and 6 bases from J; junction bases left unmatched: 16. DNA for the CDR3: TGTGCCAGCAGCCAAACCTACAATACAGGGGAGAATGGCTACACCTTC. This gives the protein CASSQTYNTGENGYTF.

V usage is TRBV12-3 or TRBV12-4 and J usage is TRBJ2-3; no clear D. This CDR3 is built from 15 residues. V shed 10 bases and J shed 0 bases, with 17 bases lying between them. CDR3 residues: CAITLGVASTDTQYF. Written as DNA, the CDR3 is TGTGCCATCACCCTTGGCGTAGCCAGCACAGATACGCAGTATTTT.

There are a few counts of this clonotype. The V and J genes are TRBV12-3 or TRBV12-4 and TRBJ2-1, with 12 positions matching TRBD1. The CDR3 spans 17 residues. Losses at the gene ends were 6 bases for V and 0 bases for J; bases not matched to a gene: 6. CDR3 sequence: CASSPPGQGASYNEQFF. In nucleotides, the CDR3 is TGTGCCAGCAGCCCGCCGGGACAGGGGGCCTCCTACAATGAGCAGTTCTTC.

The rearrangement links TRBV20-1 to TRBJ2-3; 8 positions agree with TRBD2. The CDR3 covers 15 residues. Germline lookup yields CDR1 DFQATT and CDR2 SNEGSKA (reference sequence). The V segment lost 5 bases and the J segment 2 bases; nucleotides outside the gene matches: 9. CDR3 DNA sequence: TGCAGTGCTTTAAGACTAGCGTATAACACAGATACGCAGTATTTT. This codes for CSALRLAYNTDTQYF.